This T cell receptor (beta chain) was documented in a study of cytotoxic CD8 clonotypes in ibrutinib-treated CLL. Study in general: Response sampling came at median 12 months of treatment, ranging 6 to 36 months.

The assay was immunoSEQ multiplex PCR, and TCRdb's table has in-frame clones only and misses some. The table records about 57,000 clones, 56% of them present only once. The V end was cut by 6 bases, the J end by 1 base, with 2 bases between. Germline V gives CDR1 MDHEN, CDR2 SYDVKM. The CDR3 sequence is 11 residues long. This clone was counted once. The sample in question was PBMCs, obtained after 24 months of ibrutinib treatment. V usage is TRBV28 and J usage is TRBJ2-3; D gene uncertain. The TCR comes from a human donor with chronic lymphocytic leukemia. CDR3 residues: CASSRTDTQYF. DNA for the CDR3: TGTGCCAGCAGCCGCACAGATACGCAGTATTTT.